The 21 T cell receptor beta chains reported below all come from one sample, sequenced in a study of early T cells in non-severe SARS-CoV-2 infection. MiXCR was run by TCRdb on the 5' RACE reads, yielding one entry per CDR3 protein. Of tens of thousands of distinct CDR3 sequences in the sample, approximately 8.9% were seen once. What was sequenced was whole blood. Source of these receptors: an adult who was a healthcare worker with PCR-confirmed SARS-CoV-2 infection or an uninfected control (not recorded which).

Comments on this clonotype: One end of the junction varies from germline; a read error may be responsible. J is TRBJ2-5 and V is TRBV29-1; 13 nucleotides line up with TRBD2. This CDR3 spans 15 amino acids. Germline CDR1 reads SQVTM; CDR2 reads ANQGSEA. As DNA, the CDR3 is TGCAGCATTGAGGGACTAGCGGGGTACCAAGAGACCCAGTACTTC. It is translated as CSIEGLAGYQETQYF.

The chain links TRBV19 to TRBJ2-4; 9 bases map to TRBD1. V lost 6 bases, J lost 7 bases, and 4 bases stayed unmatched. The CDR3 sequence is 13 residues long. Looked up from germline, CDR1 is LNHDA and CDR2 is SQIVND (reference sequence). The CDR3 nucleotides read TGTGCCAGTAGCCCTGGGACAGGGAACATTCAGTACTTC. It specifies CASSPGTGNIQYF.

This clonotype was seen at least ten times. The chain carries TRBV5-1 and TRBJ1-3, with a possible D match to TRBD1 (6 bases). The CDR3 is made up of 16 amino acids. The V end was cut by 0 bases, the J end by 0 bases, with 10 bases between. Germline lookup yields CDR1 SGHRS and CDR2 YFSETQ. For the CDR3, the DNA is TGCGCCAGCAGCTTGGGGGGGGCCCACTCTGGAAACACCATATATTTT. This encodes CASSLGGAHSGNTIYF.

In this sample, this clonotype turned up many times. One junction end disagrees with the germline gene, perhaps due to a read error. The CDR3 reads CSVEPGEAQYF. DNA of the CDR3: TGCAGCGTTGAACCGGGAGAGGCCCAGTACTTC. The chain combines TRBV29-1 with TRBJ2-5, with D maybe TRBD2 (6 bases). The length of the CDR3 is 11 residues. Germline CDR1 and CDR2: SQVTM and ANQGSEA.

The chain links TRBV5-1 to TRBJ2-7; maybe TRBD1 (6 bases). This CDR3 comprises 15 residues. From germline, CDR1 is SGHRS and CDR2 YFSETQ. V lost 5 bases and J lost 0, with 15 bases in between. CDR3 amino acids: CASSQPQGSSYEQYF. The CDR3 DNA follows: TGCGCCAGCAGTCAACCCCAGGGGAGCTCCTACGAGCAGTACTTC.

This clonotype has more than one count but fewer than ten. This chain connects TRBV29-1 to TRBJ2-1; D is perhaps TRBD2 (6 bases). From germline, CDR1 is SQVTM and CDR2 ANQGSEA. The V end was cut by 1 base, the J end by 9 bases, with 13 bases between. The CDR3 totals 13 residues. CDR3 sequence reads: CSVEGRGTGEQFF. As DNA, the CDR3 is TGCAGCGTTGAAGGTCGGGGGACCGGTGAGCAGTTCTTC.

The V and J genes are TRBV7-2 and TRBJ1-2; no firm D call. Germline V lookup: CDR1 SGHTA, CDR2 FQGNSA. The CDR3 spans 14 residues. The V and J ends lost 5 bases and 1 base respectively, with 11 bases between them. The CDR3 sequence: CASSHTLSNYGYTF. For the CDR3, the DNA is TGTGCCAGCAGCCACACGCTCAGTAACTATGGCTACACCTTC.

This clonotype was detected ten times or more. The chain is built from TRBV11-2 and TRBJ1-6; D gene uncertain. Germline V gives CDR1 SGHAT, CDR2 FQNNGV. This CDR3 contains 15 residues. V dropped 5 bases and J dropped 7 bases, with 15 bases sitting between them. The DNA of the CDR3 is TGTGCCAGCAGCCCGGCCCTGATGAACAATTCACCCCTCCACTTT. Its protein product is CASSPALMNNSPLHF.

This clonotype was seen a handful of times. The V and J genes are TRBV11-2 and TRBJ2-7; D gene unclear. The CDR3 spans 14 residues. Germline CDR1 and CDR2: SGHAT and FQNNGV. Trimming took off 5 bases at V and 1 base at J, with 12 bases between the two ends. The CDR3 coding sequence is TGTGCCAGCAGCCTAGGCCGGCAGTCCTACGAGCAGTACTTC. It yields the protein CASSLGRQSYEQYF.

The chain recombines TRBV29-1 with TRBJ2-5; D remains unclear. CDR1 SQVTM and CDR2 ANQGSEA come from the germline V gene. V was clipped by 4 bases and J by 0 bases, with 6 bases between them. This CDR3 has 12 amino acids. The CDR3 protein is CSVVEYQETQYF. The CDR3 nucleotides read TGCAGCGTTGTGGAGTACCAAGAGACCCAGTACTTC.

In its sample, this clonotype was seen many times. The J gene is TRBJ1-1, the V gene TRBV12-3 or TRBV12-4, with TRBD1 as a possible D gene (5 bases). The CDR3 sequence is 14 residues long. The V end was cut by 6 bases, the J end by 2 bases, with 13 bases between. The CDR3 protein is CASSEGRKNTEAFF. The CDR3 DNA is TGTGCCAGCAGCGAGGGACGGAAAAACACTGAAGCTTTCTTT.

This clonotype was seen a few times. This chain connects TRBV19 to TRBJ2-2; TRBD2 is a possible D gene (6 bases). V lost 11 bases, J lost 5 bases, and 18 bases lay in between. Germline-derived CDR1 and CDR2 are LNHDA and SQIVND (reference sequence). This CDR3 spans 14 amino acids. The chain's CDR3 is CASLGKGGTGELFF. The CDR3 region has the DNA TGTGCCTCCCTCGGGAAGGGAGGTACCGGGGAGCTGTTTTTT.

V is TRBV7-6 and J is TRBJ1-4, with TRBD1 matching 9 bases. Germline trimming cut 4 bases from V and 8 bases from J; bases unmatched to any gene: 5. Germline V gene data show CDR1 as SGHVS and CDR2 as FNYEAQ. This CDR3 has 14 amino acids. CDR3 in DNA: TGTGCCAGCAGCTCCCCCGGACAGGGGGAAAAACTGTTTTTT. This translates into CASSSPGQGEKLFF.

The genes are TRBV30 and TRBJ2-1; 10 bases match TRBD1. The CDR3 runs to 15 residues. Germline loops: CDR1 GTSNPN, CDR2 SVGIG (reference sequence). J gave up 3 bases and V 8 bases, and 10 bases lay outside the gene matches. The CDR3 DNA is TGTGCCAGCGACCAAGGGACAGGGGTCTACAATGAGCAGTTCTTC. This sequence encodes CASDQGTGVYNEQFF.

This clonotype was seen at least ten times. The chain combines TRBV6-2 or TRBV6-3 with TRBJ2-2; D perhaps matches TRBD2 (5 bases). Germline values: CDR1 MNHEY, CDR2 SVGEGT. This CDR3 is 14 amino acids long. Trimming took off 2 bases at V and 5 bases at J, with 9 bases between the two ends. CDR3 coding DNA: TGTGCCAGCAGTTACCAGCGGTTTACCGGGGAGCTGTTTTTT. Amino acids: CASSYQRFTGELFF.

The rearrangement uses TRBV19 and TRBJ2-3; TRBD2 agrees at 7 bases. The CDR3 sequence is 15 residues long. Germline CDR1 reads LNHDA; CDR2 reads SQIVND (reference sequence). V trimming: 5 bases; J trimming: 4 bases; junction bases outside the gene matches: 9. The CDR3 is CASSSTAGRADTQYF. In DNA form, the CDR3 reads TGTGCCAGTAGTTCCACAGCGGGGCGAGCAGATACGCAGTATTTT.

The chain couples TRBV5-5 to TRBJ1-1; D possibly corresponds to TRBD1 (5 bases). Trimming left V 3 bases short and J 1 base short, with 16 bases between. Germline CDR1 reads SGHKS; CDR2 reads YYEKEE (reference sequence). This CDR3 region has 16 residues. The CDR3 sequence is CASSSHRLQRNTEAFF. The CDR3 DNA is TGTGCCAGCAGCTCGCACAGGTTACAAAGGAACACTGAAGCTTTCTTT.

In this sample, this clonotype turned up many times. The rearrangement uses TRBV29-1 and TRBJ1-1; D possibly corresponds to TRBD1 (6 bases). Trimming shortened V by 6 bases and J by 5 bases, and 19 bases separated the two germline ends. The CDR3 consists of 14 residues. Germline V gene sequence: CDR1 SQVTM, CDR2 ANQGSEA. The CDR3 loop is CSVSHVGGRTEAFF. The DNA for the CDR3 is TGCAGCGTGTCACACGTGGGGGGGCGGACTGAAGCTTTCTTT.

CDR3 bases: TGCAGCGTTTACCTAGCAGGGGCGGAGACCCAGTACTTC. This encodes CSVYLAGAETQYF. V usage is TRBV29-1 and J usage is TRBJ2-5; D may be TRBD1 (6 bases). The length of the CDR3 is 13 residues. V shed 5 bases and J shed 5 bases, with 15 bases lying between them. Germline V lookup: CDR1 SQVTM, CDR2 ANQGSEA.

This clonotype was observed at least ten times. The chain links TRBV10-3 to TRBJ1-1; D not resolved. The CDR3 is made up of 15 amino acids. The ends were cut back, 5 bases at V and 2 bases at J, with 15 bases in the middle. Germline V lookup: CDR1 ENHRY, CDR2 SYGVKD. CDR3 amino acids: CAISLLAGLNTEAFF. The CDR3 region has the DNA TGTGCCATCAGTCTCCTGGCAGGATTAAACACTGAAGCTTTCTTT.

This clonotype was found many times. This chain joins TRBV7-2 and TRBJ2-3, with D hard to call. CDR1 SGHTA and CDR2 FQGNSA come from the germline V gene. This CDR3 has 17 residues. V shed 5 bases and J shed 7 bases, with 25 bases lying between them. The DNA of the CDR3 is TGTGCCAGCAGCCTTATCCCGGCCTCTCTGCTGGGGAATACGCAGTATTTT. Its translation is CASSLIPASLLGNTQYF.